Shown below are 22 T cell receptor beta chains from a single sample sequenced in a study of CD8+CD57+ T cells in acquired aplastic anemia. Using genomic DNA as the template, TCR beta VDJ and CDR3 profiling was carried out. TCRdb reprocessed the reads with MiXCR, giving one entry per CDR3 protein. This table holds fewer than 300,000 distinct CDR3 sequences, approximately 82% found once. Selection for sequencing was limited to patients who had shown CD8+CD57+ cell expansion by flow cytometry. Sequencing was performed on sorted CD4+, CD8+, or CD8+CD57+ T cells (not recorded which) from PBMCs. Every receptor here comes from a human donor with aplastic anemia.

With respect to this clonotype: Germline and junction disagree at one end, which may indicate a read error. The V gene is TRBV9, the J gene TRBJ1-1; D is possibly TRBD1 (5 bases). This CDR3 has 15 residues. CDR1 and CDR2 (germline): SGDLS, YYNGEE. Here the CDR3 DNA reads TGTGCCAGCAGCGTATCGGCGGGGGGTGCCACTGAGGCTTTCTTT. Encoded protein: CASSVSAGGATEAFF. Using reference TRBV9 and TRBJ1-1 for the parts outside the CDR3, the full variable domain is DSGVTQTPKHLITATGQRVTLRCSPRSGDLSVYWYQQSLDQGLQFLIQYYNGEERAKGNILERFSAQQFPDLHSELNLSSLELGDSALYFCASSVSAGGATEAFFGQGTRLTVV.

The chain couples TRBV7-2 to TRBJ2-1; D is perhaps TRBD2 (6 bases). The CDR3 contains 16 residues. Germline CDR1 and CDR2: SGHTA and FQGNSA. Trimming took off 5 bases at V and 8 bases at J, with 22 bases between the two ends. As DNA, the CDR3 is TGTGCCAGCAGCGCTCACAGCTGCCGGGGGAGCGATGAGCAGTTCTTC. This encodes CASSAHSCRGSDEQFF.

For this clonotype: Because the CDR3 is missing its conserved closing phenylalanine or tryptophan, this is likely a read error. It is unclear where the CDR3 begins or ends on the DNA, so no DNA is shown, and the CDR3 is as TCRdb lists it. This rearrangement joins TRBV7-8 to TRBJ1-2. Germline V gives CDR1 SGHVS, CDR2 FQNEAQ. 13 amino acids form the CDR3, both terminal residues included. The chain's CDR3 is CASSLARGADNQY.

Of note for this clonotype: The junction departs from germline at one end; a sequencing error may be responsible. The chain uses TRBV9 and TRBJ1-5, with D hard to call. This CDR3 spans 14 amino acids. CDR1 is SGDLS and CDR2 is YYNGEE in the germline V gene. The CDR3 DNA follows: TGTGCCAGCAGTGTGGGAAATAGCAATCAGCCCCAGCGTTTT. Protein product: CASSVGNSNQPQRF.

With respect to this clonotype: Sequence at one end of the junction differs from germline and may be a read error. The V gene is TRBV7-6, the J gene TRBJ2-2; TRBD2 might be the D (5 bases). This CDR3 spans 12 amino acids. The germline gives CDR1 SGHVS, CDR2 FNYEAQ. CDR3 sequence: CASSLVPGELLF. CDR3 sequence (DNA): TGTGCCAGCAGCTTAGTACCTGGGGAGCTGCTATTT.

A note on this clonotype: A much larger clone differs by one base, so this may be a read error. The rearrangement links TRBV15 to TRBJ2-5; 9 bases agree with TRBD2. J was trimmed by 4 bases and V by 3 bases; bases with no gene match: 9. Germline V CDR1 and CDR2: LNHNV, YYDKDF (reference sequence). The CDR3 loop spans 16 amino acids. CDR3 coding DNA: TGTGCCACCAGCAGTTCTAGCGGGGCTTGGGGAGAGACCCAGTACTTC. Its protein is CATSSSSGAWGETQYF.

The gene calls are TRBV7-8 and TRBJ1-2; maybe TRBD1 (5 bases). CDR1 and CDR2 from the germline V gene are SGHVS and FQNEAQ. This CDR3 comprises 17 residues. The germline V and J ends were trimmed by 5 bases and 3 bases, with 22 bases remaining between them. The DNA for the CDR3 is TGTGCCAGCAGCAGGTACACGGGGGGGTCGGTAGACTATGGCTACACCTTC. Its protein product is CASSRYTGGSVDYGYTF.

Note on this clonotype: At one of its ends the junction is not consistent with the germline gene, which may arise from a read error. The chain uses TRBV19 and TRBJ2-3; D is ambiguous. The CDR3 is made up of 15 amino acids. The V gene's germline CDR1 is LNHDA and CDR2 SQIVND (reference sequence). CDR3 nucleotide sequence: TGTGCCAGCAGCATAGGTAGAGAGAGCACAGATAAGCAGTATTTC. This encodes CASSIGRESTDKQYF.

The chain recombines TRBV10-3 with TRBJ2-5, with 7 bases that match TRBD2. The CDR3 sequence is 14 residues long. Germline-derived CDR1 and CDR2 are ENHRY and SYGVKD. Unmatched junction bases numbered 1, after V lost 1 base and J lost 2 bases. The chain's CDR3 is CAISEWGGQETQYF. The CDR3 DNA reads TGTGCCATCAGTGAGTGGGGGGGACAAGAGACCCAGTACTTC.

Turning to this clonotype: The final CDR3 position lacks the conserved phenylalanine or tryptophan, pointing to a likely read error. The DNA is left out, because the CDR3 cannot be placed on it with certainty; the CDR3 is given as TCRdb lists it. The chain has TRBV7-9 and TRBJ2-3. The CDR3 length is 13 residues, termini included. Germline values: CDR1 SEHNR, CDR2 FQNEAQ (reference sequence). CDR3 residues: CASSDESSDRSDE.

V and J are TRBV15 and TRBJ2-7; no reliable D call. The end of the DNA fits TRBJ2-5 better, so the J call may be wrong. The CDR3 has 14 amino acids. Germline V gives CDR1 LNHNV, CDR2 YYDKDF (reference sequence). The CDR3 spells CATSNVNEQETQYF. CDR3 in DNA: TGTGCCACCAGCAACGTCAACGAGCAAGAGACCCAGTACTTC.

Details on this clonotype: This is likely a read error, given that the CDR3 carries no conserved phenylalanine or tryptophan at its end. The DNA is left out, because the CDR3 cannot be placed on it with certainty; the CDR3 is given as TCRdb lists it. This sequence joins TRBV7-2 and TRBJ1-5. The CDR3 has 12 amino acids, counting both end residues. Germline-derived CDR1 and CDR2 are SGHTA and FQGNSA. CDR3 amino acids: CASSGRQGPNYG.

The chain links TRBV5-4 to TRBJ2-5; no definite D call. This CDR3 has 13 amino acids. Germline CDR1 SGHNT, CDR2 YYREEE (reference sequence). V was pared by 2 bases and J by 3 bases, with 8 bases between. CDR3 sequence reads: CASSFTNEETQYF. CDR3 bases: TGTGCCAGCAGCTTTACTAACGAAGAGACCCAGTACTTC.

Points on this clonotype: An end of the junction differs from the germline gene, which may be a read error. This sequence joins TRBV9 and TRBJ2-3; 7 bases are shared with TRBD2. Germline V gene data show CDR1 as SGDLS and CDR2 as YYNGEE. CDR3 length equals 14 residues. In DNA form, the CDR3 reads TGTGCCAGCAGCGCCACGGGGGGATACGATACACATAATTTT. Its translation: CASSATGGYDTHNF. The whole variable domain, filled in from reference TRBV9 and TRBJ2-3, reads DSGVTQTPKHLITATGQRVTLRCSPRSGDLSVYWYQQSLDQGLQFLIQYYNGEERAKGNILERFSAQQFPDLHSELNLSSLELGDSALYFCASSATGGYDTHNFGPGTRLTVL.

The J gene is TRBJ2-1, the V gene TRBV15; D tentatively reads TRBD1 or TRBD2 (5 bases each). V gave up 1 base and J gave up 13 bases, with 17 bases separating them. The CDR3 is 14 amino acids. CDR1 is LNHNV and CDR2 is YYDKDF in the germline V gene (reference sequence). The CDR3 sequence is CATSRGRERETQFF. CDR3 in DNA: TGTGCCACCAGCAGAGGCAGGGAGCGAGAGACCCAGTTCTTC. Together with reference TRBV15 and TRBJ2-1, the CDR3 gives the full variable domain: DAMVIQNPRYQVTQFGKPVTLSCSQTLNHNVMYWYQQKSSQAPKLLFHYYDKDFNNEADTPDNFQSRRPNTSFCFLDIRSPGLGDTAMYLCATSRGRERETQFFGPGTRLTVL.

CDR3 DNA: TGCAGTGCTAGTGGAGGGACAGTAACCTACGAGCAGTACTTC. Protein: CSASGGTVTYEQYF. V usage is TRBV20-1 and J usage is TRBJ2-7, with D possibly being TRBD1 (7 bases). The ends were cut back, 3 bases at V and 2 bases at J, with 14 bases in the middle. This CDR3 comprises 14 residues. Looked up from germline, CDR1 is DFQATT and CDR2 is SNEGSKA (reference sequence).

Note on this clonotype: The conserved phenylalanine or tryptophan normally closing the CDR3 is absent here, so this likely arose from a read error. The limits of the CDR3 on the DNA are not certain, so only TCRdb's listed CDR3 is given. This chain uses TRBV7-8 with TRBJ2-7; the table's TRBD1 call for D was not verified on the DNA. The germline CDR1 and CDR2 sequences are SGHVS and FQNEAQ. The CDR3 region is 12 residues in length, termini included. The CDR3: CASSLDGGDEYL.

V gene TRBV20-1 combines with J gene TRBJ1-1, with no clear D. This CDR3 comprises 11 residues. In germline, CDR1 is DFQATT, CDR2 SNEGSKA (reference sequence). V was shortened by 6 bases and J by 0 bases, with 5 bases between the two germline ends. In DNA, the CDR3 is TGCAGTGCGGACCTGAACACTGAAGCTTTCTTT. Translating gives CSADLNTEAFF.

This clonotype showed up many times. The chain employs TRBV25-1 and TRBJ2-1, with no clear D. In germline, CDR1 is MGHDK, CDR2 SYGVNS. This CDR3 is built from 12 residues. Trimming took 4 bases from V and 5 from J, leaving 6 bases between them. For the CDR3, the DNA is TGTGCCAGCAGTGGAAACGACAATGAGCAGTTCTTC. Protein sequence: CASSGNDNEQFF.

This clonotype was counted between two and nine times. The junction departs from the called germline gene at one end, perhaps through a read error. The chain uses TRBV7-9 and TRBJ2-3; D not certain. Germline CDR1 is SEHNR and CDR2 is FQNEAQ (reference sequence). The length of the CDR3 is 13 residues. CDR3 loop: CASSYGGTETQYF. DNA of the CDR3: TGTGCCAGCAGCTACGGTGGCACAGAGACGCAGTATTTT.

The rearrangement joins TRBV9 to TRBJ1-1, with a possible D match to TRBD1 (6 bases). The germline V and J ends were trimmed by 4 bases and 13 bases, with 26 bases remaining between them. This CDR3 comprises 15 residues. Germline V lookup: CDR1 SGDLS, CDR2 YYNGEE. CDR3 amino acids: CASSRLDSPYTEHFF. For the CDR3, the DNA is TGTGCCAGCAGCAGATTGGACAGTCCCTACACTGAGCATTTCTTT.

Of note for this clonotype: The CDR3 does not end in the conserved phenylalanine or tryptophan, so this is likely a read error. It is unclear where the CDR3 begins or ends on the DNA, so no DNA is shown, and the CDR3 is as TCRdb lists it. V usage is TRBV2 and J usage is TRBJ1-5; TRBD1 was called by the table and not checked on the DNA. Per germline, CDR1 SNHLY and CDR2 FYNNEI. The CDR3 sequence runs 15 residues, both termini included. CDR3 protein: CASGDGGTDTQHFHL.